This T cell receptor beta chain was documented in a study of blood T cell repertoires in COVID-19. Libraries were prepared by immunoSEQ multiplex PCR; TCRdb keeps only in-frame clonotypes and omits some of them. The sample records around 80,000 clones, 65% to 90% being singletons. The CDR3 length is 15 residues. The ends lost 7 bases at V and 5 bases at J; junction bases unmatched: 7. Germline lookup yields CDR1 SGDLS and CDR2 YYNGEE. This sequence joins TRBV9 and TRBJ2-2; TRBD1 matches 11 bases. The sequenced material came from peripheral blood. This clonotype originated in a man in his fifties with COVID-19, enrolled during active disease. CDR3 protein: CASRRTGGSTGELFF. CDR3 DNA: TGTGCCAGCCGACGGACAGGGGGCAGTACCGGGGAGCTGTTTTTT. Using reference TRBV9 and TRBJ2-2 for the parts outside the CDR3, the full variable domain is DSGVTQTPKHLITATGQRVTLRCSPRSGDLSVYWYQQSLDQGLQFLIQYYNGEERAKGNILERFSAQQFPDLHSELNLSSLELGDSALYFCASRRTGGSTGELFFGEGSRLTVL.